This TCR beta chain was found in a study of blood T cell repertoires in COVID-19 (dated by TCRdb to 2020 to 2021). Regarding the study in general: The collaborator samples originated in the United States, Italy and Spain and spanned the acute and convalescent phases of COVID-19. The prospective study material was composed of cDNA or gDNA derived from T cells, B-cell-depleted T cells, or PBMCs. The dataset comprised deeply sampled blood TCRbeta repertoires from subjects exposed to, actively infected with, or recovered from COVID-19. The repertoires were made available in a free public database intended to serve as a resource for research on the immune response to SARS-CoV-2. The samples were drawn from the first 160 participants of the ongoing ImmuneRACE study and from under 1,500 subjects provided by 6 global collaborators. The sample metadata nearly always contained a de-identified subject ID, COVID-19 status, age in years and sex. Where HLA class I and class II types were available, the types were taken from metadata supplied by the sample provider, not from assay-based typing. Summary of the overall study and its limitations: How much clinical and demographic metadata was included differed by source and by participant, and the metadata was provided uncurated.

With respect to this clone: The clone's antigen remains unknown. The sample holds no much larger clone one base away, and base qualities are not on file.

The collaborating institutions used their own protocols to collect whole blood in K2EDTA tubes. For TCRbeta analysis, collaborators shipped samples in one of three forms: frozen whole blood, isolated PBMCs, or DNA extracted from either of those sample types. TCRbeta CDR3 regions were amplified from genomic DNA by means of the immunoSEQ Assay, a bias-controlled multiplex PCR. Per the authors' processing: Within the assay, amplification of reference gene primers was used to estimate how many nucleated cells each sample contained. To quantify the absolute abundance of each unique TCRbeta CDR3 rearrangement, sequence reads were collapsed and filtered. For each sample, productive Simpson clonality was calculated as the square root of Simpson's diversity index across productive rearrangements. TCRdb retrieved this table from immuneACCESS and kept in-frame rearrangements only. Not all clones are present; in checked studies, unresolved V genes account for under half, and no reason is known for the remainder. The V and J calls and the clone size are those of that table, but D and trimming were determined from the DNA. The sample table contains 100,000 to 150,000 clones; only one count was recorded for roughly 90% of them. 2% to 2.5% of the sample is in the top ten clones.

Measured from the cysteine to the phenylalanine, the CDR3 is 15 residues long. Only CDR3 DNA is held: 45 bases, read in frame from base 1. Reading the germline V gene gives CDR1 SGDLS and CDR2 YYNGEE. The junction shows trimming of 0 bases on V and 7 bases on J, plus 11 bases between the germline ends. Sequenced material: peripheral blood. This clonotype originated in an older man with active COVID-19. This sequence uses TRBV9 and TRBJ1-6; the D gene is possibly TRBD1, with 5 bases matching. The CDR3 here reads CASSVGSDTNSPLHF. The DNA sequence is as follows: TGTGCCAGCAGCGTAGGGTCGGACACAAATTCACCCCTCCACTTT.